This T cell receptor beta chain derives from a study of regulatory T cells in long-lasting Graves disease. Described time point: persistent/refractory GD, antithyroid drugs over 5 years with positive TRAb. Isolated PBMC RNA provided the starting material for the TCR library. Arm-PCR with iRepertoire HTBI primers amplified the CDR3 regions for these TCR beta libraries. TCRdb analysed the multiplex PCR reads with MiXCR anew, one entry per CDR3 protein. The sample lists some 430,000 distinct CDR3 sequences, 20% to 25% seen once, with 7.1% in the top ten. The length of the CDR3 is 16 residues. V dropped 4 bases and J dropped 6 bases, with 19 bases sitting between them. Per germline, CDR1 LGHNA and CDR2 YSLEER.

The origin of this receptor is a female donor with Graves disease. The V and J genes are TRBV4-3 and TRBJ2-4; D may be TRBD2 (7 bases). Sequenced here: peripheral blood mononuclear cells (PBMCs), sampled when the disease was refractory, from a patient treated with antithyroid drugs. The CDR3 region has the DNA TGCGCCAGCAGCCCCCGGCGGGCGGGGGCTAGAAACATTCAGTACTTC. Its translation: CASSPRRAGARNIQYF.